Below, one T cell receptor (beta chain) is given with its context. Its matching antigen is unknown. V was shortened by 0 bases and J by 7 bases, with 14 bases between the two germline ends. The CDR3 covers 15 residues. The germline CDR1 and CDR2 sequences are SGHRS and YFSETQ. This sample is part of a study of STAT5B mutations in CD4+ large granular lymphocyte leukemia. Study information: Among healthy controls, a particular HLA allele went with more CDR3 'QG' motifs. Regarding the study as a whole: Without putative leukemic clones, patient CD4-sorted repertoires remained more clonal than healthy CD4+ repertoires. Data were not HLA-matched across samples.

Original processing notes: A productive frequency of 2.59 x 10-5 was the lowest detectable. Only in-frame clones appear in the TCRdb table, and some are missing; sequencing was by immunoSEQ multiplex PCR. V, J and clone size derive from that table, while D and trimming were established from the DNA sequence. The table records about 31,000 clones, 85% to 90% of them present only once. The sample taken for sequencing was CD4+ T cells from blood buffy coats. The V gene is TRBV5-1, the J gene TRBJ2-1; TRBD1 is a possible D gene (5 bases). This receptor was identified in a human donor in good health. The CDR3 DNA is TGCGCCAGCAGCTTGGAGGGGAAGCCAGATAATGAGCAGTTCTTC. Translating gives CASSLEGKPDNEQFF. Complete variable domain (other parts from reference TRBV5-1 and TRBJ2-1): KAGVTQTPRYLIKTRGQQVTLSCSPISGHRSVSWYQQTPGQGLQFLFEYFSETQRNKGNFPGRFSGRQFSNSRSEMNVSTLELGDSALYLCASSLEGKPDNEQFFGPGTRLTVL.